The sequence of this T cell receptor beta chain was determined in a study of blood T cell repertoires in COVID-19 (TCRdb year 2020). As for the study more broadly: The collaborator samples originated in the United States, Italy and Spain and spanned the acute and convalescent phases of COVID-19. Deeply sampled blood TCRbeta repertoires from subjects exposed to, actively infected with, or recovered from COVID-19 were included in the dataset. Where available, HLA class I and class II types were taken from metadata supplied by the sample provider and were not determined by assay-based typing. A freely available public database, intended as a resource for researchers studying the immune response to SARS-CoV-2, is where the repertoires were released. The samples were drawn from two sources: the first 160 participants of the ongoing ImmuneRACE study, and 1,254 subjects contributed by 6 global collaborators. The material from the prospective study consisted of cDNA or gDNA derived from T cells, B-cell-depleted T cells, or PBMCs. The sample metadata nearly always contained a de-identified subject ID, COVID-19 status, age in years and sex.

A note on this clone: Its recognized antigen is unknown. No base-level quality is on record; no much larger clone is a single base apart.

From the germline V gene (reference sequence), CDR1 is SGHNT and CDR2 is YYREEE. Counted from cysteine to phenylalanine, this CDR3 has 12 amino acids. Of the read, only the CDR3 DNA is kept; its 36 bases are in frame from base 1. V gives up 7 bases and J gives up 5 bases, and the segment between their germline ends measures 12 bases. TCRbeta CDR3 regions were amplified from genomic DNA using the immunoSEQ Assay, a bias-controlled multiplex PCR. Concerning the study's data processing: Within the assay, amplification of reference gene primers was used to estimate how many nucleated cells each sample contained. Sequence reads were collapsed and filtered to measure the absolute abundance of every unique TCRbeta CDR3 rearrangement. For each sample, productive Simpson clonality was calculated as the square root of Simpson's diversity index across productive rearrangements. TCRdb re-hosts the immuneACCESS table, in-frame sequences only. Its copies lack some clones; in the studies checked, an unresolved V gene accounts for under half of them, and the cause for the rest is not known. The V and J calls and clone size are taken from that table; D and trimming were inferred from the DNA. For this sample the table gives 85,000 to 100,000 clones, of which about 86% were detected only once. The ten largest clones represent around 2% of the sample.

The study at large found these results: Clinical and demographic metadata were provided uncurated, with the amount varying by source and participant.

At one collaborating source in Seattle, patients were enrolled during active infection and were followed longitudinally through the course of disease. Each collaborating institution followed its own protocols to collect whole blood in K2EDTA tubes. For TCRbeta analysis, collaborator samples were shipped as frozen whole blood, as isolated PBMCs, or as DNA extracted from either sample type. The specimen sequenced was peripheral blood. This receptor was identified in a man in his forties or fifties with COVID-19, enrolled during active disease. The chain is assembled from TRBV5-4 and TRBJ1-1, with no D gene named confidently. The encoded CDR3 is CASGLGDTEAFF. The DNA reads TGTGCCAGCGGATTGGGAGATACTGAAGCTTTCTTT.